The entry below describes one TCR beta chain. The antigen is unknown. This record belongs to a study of T cells in Graves' hyperthyroidism and ophthalmopathy. From RNA transcripts, TCR beta CDR3 regions were amplified. A first-round RT-PCR of the TCR CDR3 used the HTBI primer set. MiXCR was run by TCRdb on the multiplex PCR reads, yielding one entry per CDR3 protein. The table has more than 500,000 distinct CDR3 sequences, about 43% seen once. Study-level points and caveats: The model's output predicted ophthalmopathy at a median of about 6.5 months prior to onset. Using 13 V-J features, a model discriminated ophthalmopathy from stable hyperthyroidism. Blood also showed most of the thyroid clonotypes that were expanded above 0.001.

The trim removed 0 bases at V and 4 bases at J, leaving 3 bases unmatched. Germline V gives CDR1 SGHRS, CDR2 YFSETQ. The CDR3 has 15 residues. Uncontrolled infection, other autoimmune disease, pregnancy or lactation led to exclusion. The chain employs TRBV5-1 and TRBJ2-3; TRBD1 aligns across 9 bases. The sequenced material came from peripheral blood or thyroid tissue (not recorded which). The receptor's source is an adult woman with Graves' disease, either hyperthyroidism or ophthalmopathy (not recorded which). In nucleotides, the CDR3 is TGCGCCAGCAGCTTGGTTCGACAGGGGGCAGATACGCAGTATTTT. Translating gives CASSLVRQGADTQYF.